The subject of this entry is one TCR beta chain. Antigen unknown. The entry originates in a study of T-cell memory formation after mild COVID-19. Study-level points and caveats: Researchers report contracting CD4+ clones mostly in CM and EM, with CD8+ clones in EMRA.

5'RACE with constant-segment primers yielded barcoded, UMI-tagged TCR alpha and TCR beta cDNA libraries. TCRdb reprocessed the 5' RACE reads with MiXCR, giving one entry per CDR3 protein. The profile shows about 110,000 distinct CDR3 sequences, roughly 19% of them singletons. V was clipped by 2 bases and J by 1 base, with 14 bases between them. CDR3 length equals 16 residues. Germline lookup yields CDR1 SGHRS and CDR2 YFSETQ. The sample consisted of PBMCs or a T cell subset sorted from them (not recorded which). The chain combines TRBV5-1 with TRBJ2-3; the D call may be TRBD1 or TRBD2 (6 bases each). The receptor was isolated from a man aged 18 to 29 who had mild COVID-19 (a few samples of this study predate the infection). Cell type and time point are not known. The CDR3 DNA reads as TGCGCCAGCAGCTTCCCGCTGGAGGGGGGCACAGATACGCAGTATTTT. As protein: CASSFPLEGGTDTQYF.